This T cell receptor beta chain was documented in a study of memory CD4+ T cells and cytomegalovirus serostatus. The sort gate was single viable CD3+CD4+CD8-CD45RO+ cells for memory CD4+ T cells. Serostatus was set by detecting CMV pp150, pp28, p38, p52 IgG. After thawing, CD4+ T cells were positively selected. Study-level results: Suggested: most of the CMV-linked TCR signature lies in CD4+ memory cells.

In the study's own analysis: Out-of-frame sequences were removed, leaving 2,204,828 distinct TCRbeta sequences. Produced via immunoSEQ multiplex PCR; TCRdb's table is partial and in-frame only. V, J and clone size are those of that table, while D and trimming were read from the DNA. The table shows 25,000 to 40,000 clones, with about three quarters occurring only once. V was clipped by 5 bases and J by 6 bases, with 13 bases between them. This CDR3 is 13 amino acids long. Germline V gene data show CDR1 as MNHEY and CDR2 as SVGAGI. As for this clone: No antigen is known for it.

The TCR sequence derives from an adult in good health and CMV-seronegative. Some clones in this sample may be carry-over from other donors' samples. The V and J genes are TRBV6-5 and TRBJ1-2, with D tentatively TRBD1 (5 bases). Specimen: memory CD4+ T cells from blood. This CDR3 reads CASSEAGLNGYTF. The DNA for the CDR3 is TGTGCCAGCAGTGAAGCGGGACTGAATGGCTACACCTTC.